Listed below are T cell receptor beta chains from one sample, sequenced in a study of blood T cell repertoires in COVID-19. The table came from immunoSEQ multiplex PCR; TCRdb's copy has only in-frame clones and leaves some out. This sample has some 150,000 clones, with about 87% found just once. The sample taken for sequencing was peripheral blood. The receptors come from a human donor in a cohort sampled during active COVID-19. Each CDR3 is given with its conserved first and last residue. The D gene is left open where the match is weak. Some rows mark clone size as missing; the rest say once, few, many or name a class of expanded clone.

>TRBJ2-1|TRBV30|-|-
CAWLPFSGSYNEQFF
TGTGCCTGGCTACCTTTCAGCGGCTCCTACAATGAGCAGTTCTTC
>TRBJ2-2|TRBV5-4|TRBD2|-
CASSLGLAGPTGELFF
TGTGCCAGCAGCTTGGGACTAGCGGGGCCCACCGGGGAGCTGTTTTTT
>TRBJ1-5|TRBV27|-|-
CASSLGLGGNQPQHF
TGTGCCAGCAGCTTGGGTCTAGGGGGCAATCAGCCCCAGCATTTT
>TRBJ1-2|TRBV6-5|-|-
CASSNRQGAAGYTF
TGTGCCAGCAGTAACCGACAAGGGGCTGCTGGCTACACCTTC
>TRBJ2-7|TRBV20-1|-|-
CSAQTNYEQYF
TGCAGTGCTCAAACAAACTACGAGCAGTACTTC
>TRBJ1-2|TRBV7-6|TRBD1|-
CASSQDREDNYGYTF
TGTGCCAGCAGCCAAGACAGGGAGGATAACTATGGCTACACCTTC
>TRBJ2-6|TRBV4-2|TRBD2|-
CASSQGSGGAGANVLTF
TGTGCCAGCAGCCAAGGTTCGGGGGGTGCTGGGGCCAACGTCCTGACTTTC
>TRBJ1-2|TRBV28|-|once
CASSLNIWGGANYGYTF
TGTGCCAGCAGTTTAAATATTTGGGGGGGAGCTAACTATGGCTACACCTTC
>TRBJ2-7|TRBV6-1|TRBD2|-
CASSGTSGGYYYEQYF
TGTGCCAGCAGTGGGACTAGCGGGGGGTATTATTACGAGCAGTACTTC
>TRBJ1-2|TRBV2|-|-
CASSLLTGYTF
TGTGCCAGCAGCCTATTAACTGGCTACACCTTC
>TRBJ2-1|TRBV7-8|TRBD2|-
CASSSKRGGYNEQFF
TGTGCCAGCAGCTCAAAGCGGGGGGGCTACAATGAGCAGTTCTTC
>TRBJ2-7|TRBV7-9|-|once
CASSHRVNTYEQYF
TGTGCCAGCAGCCACAGGGTCAACACCTACGAGCAGTACTTC
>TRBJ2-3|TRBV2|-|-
CASSEEGDSDTQYF
TGTGCCAGCAGTGAAGAGGGAGACTCAGATACGCAGTATTTT
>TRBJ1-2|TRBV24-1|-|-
CATSDSRGRDGYTF
TGTGCCACCAGTGACAGCAGGGGTCGGGATGGCTACACCTTC
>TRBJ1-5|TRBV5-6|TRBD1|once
CASSSQGGLQPQHF
TGTGCCAGCAGCTCCCAGGGGGGTCTTCAGCCCCAGCATTTT
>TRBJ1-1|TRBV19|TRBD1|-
CASSIGTGTEAFF
TGTGCCAGTAGTATAGGGACAGGGACTGAAGCTTTCTTT
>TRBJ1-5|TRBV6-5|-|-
CASSPRLDNQPQHF
TGTGCCAGCAGCCCCCGGTTAGACAATCAGCCCCAGCATTTT
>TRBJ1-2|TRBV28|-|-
CASRGKGILGYTF
TGTGCCAGTCGGGGGAAGGGGATACTAGGCTACACCTTC
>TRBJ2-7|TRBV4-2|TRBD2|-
CASSQGIAGGQGEQYF
TGTGCCAGCAGCCAGGGCATAGCGGGGGGGCAGGGCGAGCAGTACTTC
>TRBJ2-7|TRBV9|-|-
CASSPAGGASSYEQYF
TGTGCCAGCAGCCCCGCCGGCGGGGCAAGCTCCTACGAGCAGTACTTC
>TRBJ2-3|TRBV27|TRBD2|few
CASSVSGRALRDTQYF
TGTGCCAGCAGTGTTAGCGGGAGGGCCCTGAGAGATACGCAGTATTTT
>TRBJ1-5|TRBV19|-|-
CASHHTGNSNQPQHF
TGTGCCAGCCACCACACAGGGAATAGCAATCAGCCCCAGCATTTT
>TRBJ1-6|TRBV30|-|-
CAWATGGRDTLHF
TGTGCCTGGGCCACTGGGGGCCGAGATACCCTCCACTTT
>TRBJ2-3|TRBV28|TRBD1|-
CASSYPSTGSISDTQYF
TGTGCCAGCAGTTATCCCTCGACAGGGTCAATATCAGATACGCAGTATTTT
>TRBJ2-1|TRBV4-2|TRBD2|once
CASSRRGGTSGVYEQFF
TGTGCCAGCAGCCGCAGAGGGGGGACTAGCGGGGTCTATGAGCAGTTCTTC
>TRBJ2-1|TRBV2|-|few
CASSLQGRGNNEQFF
TGTGCCAGCAGTCTTCAGGGTAGGGGCAACAATGAGCAGTTCTTC
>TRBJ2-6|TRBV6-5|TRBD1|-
CASSRQGTGANVLTF
TGTGCCAGCAGCCGACAGGGAACTGGGGCCAACGTCCTGACTTTC
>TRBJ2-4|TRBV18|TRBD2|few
CASSGGEPRNIQYF
TGTGCCAGCTCAGGGGGGGAACCAAGAAACATTCAGTACTTC
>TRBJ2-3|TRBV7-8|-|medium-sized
CASSSRTDIRGRDTQYF
TGTGCCAGCAGCTCCAGGACGGACATCAGGGGAAGAGATACGCAGTATTTT
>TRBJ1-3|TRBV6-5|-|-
CASSYLQGSGNTIYF
TGTGCCAGCAGTTACCTACAGGGATCTGGAAACACCATATATTTT
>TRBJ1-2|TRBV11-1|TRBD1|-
CASSFSTGDGYTF
TGTGCCAGCAGCTTTTCGACAGGGGATGGCTACACCTTC
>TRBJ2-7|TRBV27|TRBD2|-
CASSPRGGRAGYEQYF
TGTGCCAGCAGTCCTAGGGGCGGGAGGGCAGGCTACGAGCAGTACTTC
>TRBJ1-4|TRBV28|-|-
CASSSSLGLGEKLFF
TGTGCCAGCAGTTCCTCACTCGGGTTGGGTGAAAAACTGTTTTTT
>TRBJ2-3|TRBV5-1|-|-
CASSFNPPTGISTDTQYF
TGCGCCAGCAGCTTTAACCCTCCTACAGGGATAAGCACAGATACGCAGTATTTT
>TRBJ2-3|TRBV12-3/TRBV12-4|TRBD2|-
CASSYLRSGETYF
TGTGCCAGCAGTTACCTCCGAAGCGGGGAGACGTATTTT
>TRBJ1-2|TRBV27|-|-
CASSFPGNYGYTF
TGTGCCAGCAGTTTTCCAGGGAACTATGGCTACACCTTC
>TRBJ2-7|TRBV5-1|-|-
CASSFSATYEQYF
TGCGCCAGCAGCTTCTCCGCGACCTACGAGCAGTACTTC
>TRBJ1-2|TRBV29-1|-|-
CSVEDTSGYTF
TGCAGCGTTGAAGATACCAGTGGCTACACCTTC
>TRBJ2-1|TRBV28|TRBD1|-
CASTRQGALSYNEQFF
TGTGCCAGCACCCGACAGGGGGCTTTATCCTACAATGAGCAGTTCTTC
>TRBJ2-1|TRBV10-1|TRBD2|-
CASSSGTSTPDEQFF
TGCGCCAGCAGTTCCGGGACTAGTACTCCGGATGAGCAGTTCTTC
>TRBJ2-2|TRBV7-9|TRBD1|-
CASKPGQGSGELFF
TGTGCCAGCAAACCGGGACAGGGGTCCGGGGAGCTGTTTTTT
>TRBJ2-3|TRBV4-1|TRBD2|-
CASSQPIGTSGGATDTQYF
TGCGCCAGCAGCCAACCAATCGGGACTAGCGGGGGGGCCACAGATACGCAGTATTTT